The clone carrying this T cell receptor beta chain came up a few times. The antigen is not known. This entry belongs to a study of regulatory T cells in long-lasting Graves disease. The study, taken as a whole, reports: Under persistent disease, TRBV28, TRBJ1-2 and TRBJ2-5 were used preferentially.

CDR3-region Arm-PCR and iRepertoire HTBI primers produced the TCR beta libraries. In TCRdb, the multiplex PCR reads were re-called with MiXCR into one record per CDR3 protein. The table includes under 400,000 distinct CDR3 sequences, approximately 15% detected once. Documented time point: newly diagnosed GD, antithyroid drugs for less than 3 months. Preparation of the TCR library used RNA extracted from PBMCs. V was cut by 6 bases and J by 4 bases, with 13 bases left in between. The germline V gene has CDR1 KGHSH and CDR2 LQKENI. The CDR3 extends over 13 amino acids. These data were likewise used in another study, on T cells in Graves' hyperthyroidism and ophthalmopathy. From that study: Blood also carried most thyroid clonotypes expanded above 0.001.

The rearrangement uses TRBV18 and TRBJ2-7; D possibly corresponds to TRBD1 (5 bases). This specimen consisted of peripheral blood mononuclear cells (PBMCs), obtained at new diagnosis, from a patient treated with antithyroid drugs. This receptor was obtained from a man aged 40-50 years with Graves disease. CDR3 amino acids: CASSPKTVYEQYF. DNA of the CDR3: TGTGCCAGCTCCCCGAAGACAGTTTACGAGCAGTACTTC.